Below are 21 T cell receptor beta chains sequenced from a single sample in a study of T-cell reconstitution after alpha-beta-depleted transplantation in children. The TCRbeta library incorporated unique molecular identifiers. TCRdb processed the PCR reads anew with MiXCR; each CDR3 protein has one entry. The profile shows just under 350,000 distinct CDR3 sequences, around 15% of them singletons. This specimen was PBMCs, mostly from graft donor cells, taken 360 days after TCRalphabeta/CD19-depleted stem cell transplant. These receptors were taken from a male patient aged 2-15 years who had a stem cell transplant for acute lymphoblastic leukemia, so the T cells may come from the graft donor.

In its sample, this clonotype was seen a few times. V gene TRBV18 combines with J gene TRBJ1-3; D unresolved. The CDR3 has 15 residues. Germline V lookup: CDR1 KGHSH, CDR2 LQKENI. V was cut by 4 bases and J by 2 bases, with 12 bases left in between. This CDR3 reads CASSRETSTGNTIYF. The CDR3 DNA reads TGTGCCAGCTCACGGGAGACTTCTACTGGAAACACCATATATTTT.

This clonotype was detected a few times. The V call is TRBV29-1, the J call TRBJ1-1; no reliable D call. The CDR3 has 13 residues. Trimming shortened V by 1 base and J by 3 bases, and 9 bases separated the two germline ends. CDR1 SQVTM and CDR2 ANQGSEA come from the germline V gene. Here the CDR3 DNA reads TGCAGCGTTGAAGTTCGGAGGGACACTGAAGCTTTCTTT. It yields the protein CSVEVRRDTEAFF. Combining the CDR3 with reference TRBV29-1 and TRBJ1-1 gives the whole variable domain SAVISQKPSRDICQRGTSLTIQCQVDSQVTMMFWYRQQPGQSLTLIATANQGSEATYESGFVIDKFPISRPNLTFSTLTVSNMSPEDSSIYLCSVEVRRDTEAFFGQGTRLTVV.

This clonotype came up a few times. The chain links TRBV24-1 to TRBJ2-3; 7 nucleotides line up with TRBD2. This CDR3 is built from 18 residues. Germline CDR1 and CDR2: KGHDR and SFDVKD. With 8 bases clipped from V and 2 bases from J, the junction kept 18 bases outside the gene matches. CDR3 in amino acids: CATTFRSSLAALTDTQYF. The CDR3 DNA sequence: TGTGCCACCACTTTTAGATCTAGCCTAGCGGCCCTCACAGATACGCAGTATTTT.

This chain joins TRBV11-2 and TRBJ2-3, with TRBD2 matching over 9 bases. This CDR3 has 14 amino acids. V lost 4 bases, J lost 2 bases, and 1 base stayed unmatched. CDR1 SGHAT and CDR2 FQNNGV come from the germline V gene. The CDR3 DNA reads TGTGCCAGCAGCTCTAGCGGGGACACAGATACGCAGTATTTT. Residues: CASSSSGDTDTQYF.

This clonotype was seen a few times. This chain uses TRBV20-1 with TRBJ2-2; 12 bases are shared with TRBD2. V was pared by 3 bases and J by 2 bases, with 1 base of the junction left unmatched. The CDR3 consists of 15 residues. From germline, CDR1 is DFQATT and CDR2 SNEGSKA (reference sequence). The CDR3, as DNA: TGCAGTGCTAGTGGACTAGCGGGAAACACCGGGGAGCTGTTTTTT. Translating it yields CSASGLAGNTGELFF.

The CDR3, as DNA: TGTGCCAGCAGTTTACCGGGACTAGTAGGTGAGCAGTTCTTC. It translates to CASSLPGLVGEQFF. The V and J genes are TRBV12-3 or TRBV12-4 and TRBJ2-1; 8 bases match TRBD2. The ends lost 2 bases at V and 9 bases at J; junction bases unmatched: 6. The CDR3 extends over 14 amino acids.

The rearrangement links TRBV4-1 to TRBJ1-3, with D unresolved. The CDR3 covers 15 residues. The V end lost 4 bases, the J end lost 0 bases, and 10 bases lay between the germline ends. Germline V CDR1 and CDR2: MGHRA, YSYEKL. The CDR3 reads CASSLREASGNTIYF. In DNA, the CDR3 is TGCGCCAGCAGCCTGAGGGAGGCCTCTGGAAACACCATATATTTT.

V gene TRBV27 combines with J gene TRBJ2-2, with 10 bases identical to TRBD2. J gave up 3 bases and V 2 bases, and 6 bases lay outside the gene matches. The CDR3 consists of 17 residues. From germline, CDR1 is MNHEY and CDR2 SMNVEV (reference sequence). CDR3 amino acids: CASSLESGRGYTGELFF. The CDR3 DNA reads as TGTGCCAGCAGTTTAGAGAGCGGGAGGGGGTACACCGGGGAGCTGTTTTTT.

This clonotype was seen repeatedly, ten times or more. At one end, the junction sequence differs from germline, possibly due to a read error. The V call is TRBV7-7, the J call TRBJ2-1; 7 bases fit TRBD1. The CDR3 length is 13 residues. Germline V gene sequence: CDR1 SSHAT, CDR2 FNYEAQ (reference sequence). CDR3 in amino acids: CASSLDRANEQFF. CDR3 coding DNA: TGTGCTAGCAGTTTAGACAGGGCCAATGAGCAGTTCTTC.

The V gene is TRBV30, the J gene TRBJ1-1; D gene ambiguous. Germline CDR1 GTSNPN, CDR2 SVGIG (reference sequence). V lost 2 bases, J lost 4 bases, and 14 bases lay in between. The CDR3 has 14 residues. CDR3 sequence reads: CAWSPFPFFTEAFF. The CDR3 coding sequence is TGTGCCTGGAGTCCCTTCCCCTTTTTCACTGAAGCTTTCTTT.

This clonotype came up many times. This rearrangement joins TRBV20-1 to TRBJ2-3, with D uncertain. There are 12 residues in the CDR3. Per germline, CDR1 DFQATT and CDR2 SNEGSKA (reference sequence). Trimming cost V 6 bases and J 2 bases, with 9 bases left between them. DNA of the CDR3: TGCAGTGCGAAGGAGTACACAGATACGCAGTATTTT. Encoded protein: CSAKEYTDTQYF.

This clonotype was seen only a few times. This chain links TRBV4-1 with TRBJ1-2; D ambiguous. V was clipped by 0 bases and J by 2 bases, with 7 bases between them. The CDR3 has 14 residues. Per germline, CDR1 MGHRA and CDR2 YSYEKL. DNA for the CDR3: TGCGCCAGCAGCCAAGATGGGGTGAACTATGGCTACACCTTC. It specifies CASSQDGVNYGYTF.

V and J are TRBV11-2 and TRBJ1-1; D is uncertain. V was cut by 1 base and J by 3 bases, with 12 bases left in between. CDR1 is SGHAT and CDR2 is FQNNGV in the germline V gene. This CDR3 has 15 amino acids. For the CDR3, the DNA is TGTGCCAGCAGCTTAGCCTTGGACCGATACACTGAAGCTTTCTTT. It is translated as CASSLALDRYTEAFF.

The gene calls are TRBV7-6 and TRBJ1-3; D not certain. The CDR3 has 13 amino acids. Germline CDR1 and CDR2: SGHVS and FNYEAQ. V was pared by 3 bases and J by 7 bases, with 10 bases between. Written as DNA, the CDR3 is TGTGCCAGCAGCTTCCAGTTGGGGAACACCATATATTTT. This encodes CASSFQLGNTIYF.

The rearrangement links TRBV29-1 to TRBJ2-7, with unresolved D. The V end was cut by 0 bases, the J end by 0 bases, with 12 bases between. The CDR3 totals 15 residues. CDR1 SQVTM and CDR2 ANQGSEA come from the germline V gene. The CDR3 sequence is CSVEDGQASSYEQYF. In DNA, the CDR3 is TGCAGCGTTGAAGATGGGCAGGCCAGCTCCTACGAGCAGTACTTC.

The chain carries TRBV20-1 and TRBJ2-1; 10 bases are a match to TRBD2. The V gene's germline CDR1 is DFQATT and CDR2 SNEGSKA (reference sequence). The CDR3 is made up of 18 amino acids. Trimming cost V 0 bases and J 0 bases; bases outside gene matches: 8. The CDR3, as DNA: TGCAGTGCTAGAGATCGACAAGCGGGAGGGCACTCCTACAATGAGCAGTTCTTC. Translation gives CSARDRQAGGHSYNEQFF.

Many counts were recorded for this clonotype. CDR3 amino acids: CASSFADRDRSYGYTF. The CDR3 DNA is TGTGCCAGCAGTTTTGCGGACCGGGACAGGTCATATGGCTACACCTTC. The chain is built from TRBV28 and TRBJ1-2, with 8 bases lining up with TRBD1. The CDR3 has 16 amino acids. CDR1 and CDR2 (germline): MDHEN, SYDVKM. J lost 5 bases, V lost 3 bases, and 11 bases had no gene match.

This sequence joins TRBV11-2 and TRBJ2-7; 12 bases agree with TRBD2. Germline V gene data show CDR1 as SGHAT and CDR2 as FQNNGV. With 0 bases clipped from V and 4 bases from J, the junction kept 16 bases outside the gene matches. This CDR3 region has 20 residues. The CDR3 nucleotides read TGTGCCAGCAGCTTAGATAGGTGGGGATCCACCCTAGCGGGAGGGTACGAGCAGTACTTC. It specifies CASSLDRWGSTLAGGYEQYF.

This clonotype showed up just a few times. The genes are TRBV28 and TRBJ2-7; maybe TRBD2 (6 bases). V lost 4 bases to trimming and J lost 0 bases, with 19 bases between them. CDR1 MDHEN and CDR2 SYDVKM come from the germline V gene. The CDR3 loop spans 17 amino acids. In DNA, the CDR3 is TGTGCCAGCAGTTCCGGAACCGGGACTTCCTTCTCCTACGAGCAGTACTTC. It specifies CASSSGTGTSFSYEQYF.

This clonotype is a singleton in its sample. V usage is TRBV5-5 and J usage is TRBJ2-6; D unresolved. The V gene lost 1 base and the J gene lost 2 bases, with 7 bases spanning the gap. Germline-derived CDR1 and CDR2 are SGHKS and YYEKEE (reference sequence). The CDR3 has 15 amino acids. CDR3 protein: CASSLSEPGANVLTF. Here the CDR3 DNA reads TGTGCCAGCAGCTTGTCAGAACCTGGGGCCAACGTCCTGACTTTC.

This clonotype was counted between two and nine times. This rearrangement joins TRBV20-1 to TRBJ1-1; D is perhaps TRBD1 (6 bases). The CDR3 is 13 amino acids. The germline CDR1 and CDR2 sequences are DFQATT and SNEGSKA (reference sequence). Between the trimmed V and J ends, which lost 3 bases and 5 bases, there was a span of 13 bases. For the CDR3, the DNA is TGCAGTGCTAGGAACCAGGGGTGGACTGAAGCTTTCTTT. Protein: CSARNQGWTEAFF.